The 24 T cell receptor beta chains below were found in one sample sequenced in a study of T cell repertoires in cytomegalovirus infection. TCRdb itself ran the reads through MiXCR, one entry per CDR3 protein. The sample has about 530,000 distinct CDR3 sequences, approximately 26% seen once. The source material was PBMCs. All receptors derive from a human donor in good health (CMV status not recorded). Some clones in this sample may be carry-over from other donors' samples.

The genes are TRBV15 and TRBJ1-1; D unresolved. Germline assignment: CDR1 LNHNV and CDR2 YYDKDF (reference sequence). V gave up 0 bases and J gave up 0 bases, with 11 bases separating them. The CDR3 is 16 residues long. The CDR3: CATSRDRVGMNTEAFF. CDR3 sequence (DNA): TGTGCCACCAGCAGAGATCGTGTCGGAATGAACACTGAAGCTTTCTTT. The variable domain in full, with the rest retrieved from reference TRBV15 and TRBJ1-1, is DAMVIQNPRYQVTQFGKPVTLSCSQTLNHNVMYWYQQKSSQAPKLLFHYYDKDFNNEADTPDNFQSRRPNTSFCFLDIRSPGLGDTAMYLCATSRDRVGMNTEAFFGQGTRLTVV.

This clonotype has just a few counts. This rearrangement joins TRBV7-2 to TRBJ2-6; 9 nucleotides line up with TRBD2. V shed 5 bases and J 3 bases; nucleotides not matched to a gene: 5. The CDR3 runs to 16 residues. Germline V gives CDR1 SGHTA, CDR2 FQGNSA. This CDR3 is CASSNSGSLGANVLTF. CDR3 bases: TGTGCCAGCAGCAATAGCGGGAGTCTTGGGGCCAACGTCCTGACTTTC.

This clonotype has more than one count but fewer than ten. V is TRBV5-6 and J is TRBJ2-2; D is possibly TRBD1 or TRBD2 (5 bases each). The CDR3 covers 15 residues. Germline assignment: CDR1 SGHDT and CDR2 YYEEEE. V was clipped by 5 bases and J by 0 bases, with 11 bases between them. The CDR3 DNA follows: TGTGCCAGCAGTTCCGGGGCTACGAACACCGGGGAGCTGTTTTTT. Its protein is CASSSGATNTGELFF.

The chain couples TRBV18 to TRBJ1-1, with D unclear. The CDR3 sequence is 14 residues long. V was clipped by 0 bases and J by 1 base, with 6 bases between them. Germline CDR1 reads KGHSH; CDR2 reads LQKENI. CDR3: CASSPPFRNTEAFF. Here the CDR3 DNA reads TGTGCCAGCTCACCACCCTTCAGGAACACTGAAGCTTTCTTT.

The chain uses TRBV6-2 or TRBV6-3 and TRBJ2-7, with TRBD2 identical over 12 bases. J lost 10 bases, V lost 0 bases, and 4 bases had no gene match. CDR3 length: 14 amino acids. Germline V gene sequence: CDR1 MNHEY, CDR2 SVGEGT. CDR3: CASSYSRLAGVQYV. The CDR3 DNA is TGTGCCAGCAGTTACTCGAGACTAGCGGGAGTACAGTACGTC.

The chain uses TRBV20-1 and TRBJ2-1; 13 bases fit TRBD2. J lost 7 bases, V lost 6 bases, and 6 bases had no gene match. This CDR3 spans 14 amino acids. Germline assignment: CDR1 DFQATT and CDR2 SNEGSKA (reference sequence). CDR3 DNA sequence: TGCAGTGCGGAACCGGGACTAGCGGGAAATGAGCAGTTCTTC. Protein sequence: CSAEPGLAGNEQFF.

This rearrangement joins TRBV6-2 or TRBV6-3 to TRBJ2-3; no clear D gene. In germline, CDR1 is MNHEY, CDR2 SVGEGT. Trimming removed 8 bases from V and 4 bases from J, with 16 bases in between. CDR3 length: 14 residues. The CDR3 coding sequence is TGTGCCAGCGGCTACGGTGTGGAGTCAGATACGCAGTATTTT. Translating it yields CASGYGVESDTQYF.

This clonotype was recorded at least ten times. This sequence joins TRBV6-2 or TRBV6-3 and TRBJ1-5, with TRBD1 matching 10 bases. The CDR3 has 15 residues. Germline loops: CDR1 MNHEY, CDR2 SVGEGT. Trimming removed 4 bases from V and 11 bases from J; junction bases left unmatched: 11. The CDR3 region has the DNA TGTGCCAGCAGTTCGACAGGGGGCCGTAATGGAGCCCAGCATTTT. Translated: CASSSTGGRNGAQHF.

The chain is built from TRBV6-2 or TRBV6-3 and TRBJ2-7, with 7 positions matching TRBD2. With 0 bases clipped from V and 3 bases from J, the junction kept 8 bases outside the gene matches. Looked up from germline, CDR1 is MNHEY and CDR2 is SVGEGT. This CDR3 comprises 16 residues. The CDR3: CASSYSIGLADYEQYF. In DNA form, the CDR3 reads TGTGCCAGCAGTTACTCGATCGGGCTAGCGGACTACGAGCAGTACTTC.

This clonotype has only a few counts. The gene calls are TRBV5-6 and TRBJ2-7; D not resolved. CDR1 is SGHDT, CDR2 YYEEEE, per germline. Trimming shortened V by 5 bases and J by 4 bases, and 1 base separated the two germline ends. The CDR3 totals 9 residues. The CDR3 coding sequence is TGTGCCAGCAGTTACGAGCAGTACGTC. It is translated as CASSYEQYV.

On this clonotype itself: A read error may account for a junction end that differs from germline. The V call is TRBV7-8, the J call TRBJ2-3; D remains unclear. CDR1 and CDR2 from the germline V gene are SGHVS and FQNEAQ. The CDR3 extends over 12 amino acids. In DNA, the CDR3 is TGTGCCGGCAGCTACGACTCTCAGACGCAGTATTTT. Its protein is CAGSYDSQTQYF.

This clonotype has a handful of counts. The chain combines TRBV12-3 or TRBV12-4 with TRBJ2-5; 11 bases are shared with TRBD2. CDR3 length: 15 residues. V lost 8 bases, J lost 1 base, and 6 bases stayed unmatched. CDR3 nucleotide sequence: TGTGCCAGCGCCTTAGCGGGAGGGCCCCAAGAGACCCAGTACTTC. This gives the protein CASALAGGPQETQYF.

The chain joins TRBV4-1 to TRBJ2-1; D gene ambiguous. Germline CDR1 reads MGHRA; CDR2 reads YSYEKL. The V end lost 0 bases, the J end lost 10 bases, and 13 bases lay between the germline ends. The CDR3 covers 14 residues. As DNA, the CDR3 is TGCGCCAGCAGCCAAGATCGCTCTGTAGGAGAGCAGTTCTTC. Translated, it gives CASSQDRSVGEQFF.

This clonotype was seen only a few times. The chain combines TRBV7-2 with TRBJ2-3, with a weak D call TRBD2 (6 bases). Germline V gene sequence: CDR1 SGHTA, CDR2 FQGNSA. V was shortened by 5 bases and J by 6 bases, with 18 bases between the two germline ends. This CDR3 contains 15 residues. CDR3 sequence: CASSPLEGGSDTQYF. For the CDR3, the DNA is TGTGCCAGCAGCCCCCTCGAGGGAGGTAGTGATACGCAGTATTTT.

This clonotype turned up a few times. CDR3 loop: CASSILAGGREQFF. The CDR3, as DNA: TGTGCCAGTAGTATTCTAGCGGGAGGACGTGAGCAGTTCTTC. The chain has TRBV19 and TRBJ2-1; 11 bases align to TRBD2. CDR3 length: 14 residues. CDR1 is LNHDA, CDR2 SQIVND, per germline (reference sequence). V dropped 3 bases and J dropped 9; count of bases not matched to a gene: 4.

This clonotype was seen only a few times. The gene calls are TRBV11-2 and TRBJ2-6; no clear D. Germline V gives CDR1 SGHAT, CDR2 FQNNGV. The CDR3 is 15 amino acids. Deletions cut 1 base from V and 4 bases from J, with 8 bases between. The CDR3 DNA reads TGTGCCAGCAGCTTAGGCATAGTAGGGGCCAACGTCCTGACTTTC. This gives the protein CASSLGIVGANVLTF.

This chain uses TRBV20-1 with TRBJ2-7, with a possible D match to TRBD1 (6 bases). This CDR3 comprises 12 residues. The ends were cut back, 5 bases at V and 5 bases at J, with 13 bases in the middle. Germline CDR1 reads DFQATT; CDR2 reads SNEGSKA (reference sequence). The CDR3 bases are TGCAGTGCTCTAGAGGGACATGACGAGCAGTACTTC. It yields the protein CSALEGHDEQYF.

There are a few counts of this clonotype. This CDR3 is CATEGDGERYTDTQYF. Here the CDR3 DNA reads TGTGCCACCGAGGGGGATGGGGAGCGATACACAGATACGCAGTATTTT. The rearrangement uses TRBV27 and TRBJ2-3; possibly TRBD1 for D (6 bases). Germline assignment: CDR1 MNHEY and CDR2 SMNVEV (reference sequence). Trimming pared 10 bases from V and 2 bases from J, leaving 22 bases between. The CDR3 runs to 16 residues.

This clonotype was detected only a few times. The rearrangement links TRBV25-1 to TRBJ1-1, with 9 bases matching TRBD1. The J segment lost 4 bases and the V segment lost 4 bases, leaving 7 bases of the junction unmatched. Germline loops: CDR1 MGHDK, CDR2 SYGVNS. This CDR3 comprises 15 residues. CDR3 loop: CASSVNRGLFTEAFF. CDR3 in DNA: TGTGCCAGCAGTGTTAACAGGGGGCTGTTCACTGAAGCTTTCTTT.

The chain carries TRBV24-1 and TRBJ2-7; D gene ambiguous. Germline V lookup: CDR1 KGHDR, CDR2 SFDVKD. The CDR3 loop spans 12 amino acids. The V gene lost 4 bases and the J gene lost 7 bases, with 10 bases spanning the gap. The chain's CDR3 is CATSDPDEEQYF. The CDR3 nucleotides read TGTGCCACCAGTGACCCCGACGAGGAGCAGTACTTC.

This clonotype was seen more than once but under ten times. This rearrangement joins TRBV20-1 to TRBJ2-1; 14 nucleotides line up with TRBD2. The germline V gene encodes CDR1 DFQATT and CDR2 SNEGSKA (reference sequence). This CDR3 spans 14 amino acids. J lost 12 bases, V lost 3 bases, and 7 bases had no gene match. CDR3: CSARGLAGASGQFF. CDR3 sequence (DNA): TGCAGTGCTAGGGGACTAGCGGGAGCGTCGGGGCAGTTCTTC.

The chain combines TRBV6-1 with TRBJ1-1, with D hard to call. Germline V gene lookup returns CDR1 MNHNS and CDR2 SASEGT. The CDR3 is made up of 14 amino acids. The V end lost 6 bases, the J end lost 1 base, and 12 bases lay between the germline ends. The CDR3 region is CASSARYPNTEAFF. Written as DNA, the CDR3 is TGTGCCAGCAGCGCGAGATACCCGAACACTGAAGCTTTCTTT.

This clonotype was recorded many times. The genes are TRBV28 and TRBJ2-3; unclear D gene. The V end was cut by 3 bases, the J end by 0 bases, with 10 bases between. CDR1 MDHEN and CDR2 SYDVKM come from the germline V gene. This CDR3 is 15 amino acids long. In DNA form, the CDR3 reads TGTGCCAGCAGTTTTAGCAGCACTAGCACAGATACGCAGTATTTT. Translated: CASSFSSTSTDTQYF.

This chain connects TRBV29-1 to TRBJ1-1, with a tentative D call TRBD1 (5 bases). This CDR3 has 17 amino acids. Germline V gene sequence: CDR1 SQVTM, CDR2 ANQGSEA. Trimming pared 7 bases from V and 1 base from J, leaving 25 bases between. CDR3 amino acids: CSARPRRAGWENTEAFF. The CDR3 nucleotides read TGCAGCGCAAGACCAAGACGGGCAGGGTGGGAGAACACTGAAGCTTTCTTT. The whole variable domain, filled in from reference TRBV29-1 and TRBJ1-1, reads SAVISQKPSRDICQRGTSLTIQCQVDSQVTMMFWYRQQPGQSLTLIATANQGSEATYESGFVIDKFPISRPNLTFSTLTVSNMSPEDSSIYLCSARPRRAGWENTEAFFGQGTRLTVV.